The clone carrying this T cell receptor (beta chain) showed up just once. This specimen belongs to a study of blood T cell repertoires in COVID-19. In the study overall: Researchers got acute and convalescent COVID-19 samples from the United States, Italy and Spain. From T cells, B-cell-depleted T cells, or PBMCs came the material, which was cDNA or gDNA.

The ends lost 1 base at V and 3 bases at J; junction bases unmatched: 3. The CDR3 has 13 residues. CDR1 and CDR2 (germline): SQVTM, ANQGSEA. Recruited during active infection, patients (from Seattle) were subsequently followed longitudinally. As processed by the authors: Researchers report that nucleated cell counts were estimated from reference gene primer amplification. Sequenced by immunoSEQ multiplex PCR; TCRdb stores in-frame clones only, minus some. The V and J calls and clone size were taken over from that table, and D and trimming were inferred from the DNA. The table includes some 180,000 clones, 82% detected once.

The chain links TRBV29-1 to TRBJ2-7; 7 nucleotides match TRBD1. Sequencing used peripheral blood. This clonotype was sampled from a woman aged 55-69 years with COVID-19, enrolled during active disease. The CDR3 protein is CSVEGTGVYEQYF. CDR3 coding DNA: TGCAGCGTTGAAGGAACAGGGGTCTACGAGCAGTACTTC.